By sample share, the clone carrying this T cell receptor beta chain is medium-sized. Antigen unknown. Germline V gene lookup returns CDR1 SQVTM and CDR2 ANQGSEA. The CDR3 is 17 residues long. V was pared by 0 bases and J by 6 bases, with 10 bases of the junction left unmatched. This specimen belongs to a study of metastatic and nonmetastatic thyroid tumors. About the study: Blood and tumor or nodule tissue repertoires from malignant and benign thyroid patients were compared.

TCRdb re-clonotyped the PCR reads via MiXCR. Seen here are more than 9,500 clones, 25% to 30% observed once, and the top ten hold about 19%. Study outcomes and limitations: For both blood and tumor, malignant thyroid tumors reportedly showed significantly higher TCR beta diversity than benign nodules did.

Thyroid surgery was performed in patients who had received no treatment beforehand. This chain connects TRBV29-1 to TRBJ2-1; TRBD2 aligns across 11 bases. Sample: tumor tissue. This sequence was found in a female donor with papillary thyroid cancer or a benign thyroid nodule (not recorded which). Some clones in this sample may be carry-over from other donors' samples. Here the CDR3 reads CSVEDLSGRVSSNEQFF. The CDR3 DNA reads TGCAGCGTTGAAGATCTTAGCGGGAGGGTATCTAGCAATGAGCAGTTCTTC.